This T cell receptor beta chain emerged from a study of cytomegalovirus exposure and HLA in healthy donors. As for the study in general: Counted in an early data release were about 85 million unique TCRs from HLA-typed donors.

PCR amplification relied on 60 Vbeta primers (plus 13 Jbeta primers). Sequencing was performed with immunoSEQ multiplex PCR; in TCRdb, only in-frame clones are kept and a portion is missing. Among under 150,000 clones listed, around 75% were seen once. The CDR3 contains 17 residues. Looked up from germline, CDR1 is MRHNA and CDR2 is SNTAGT. Trimming took off 6 bases at V and 0 bases at J, with 19 bases between the two ends. Concerning this clone: Its target is unknown.

Study conclusions and caveats: In presence/absence analyses, roughly uniform sequencing depth across donors was assumed. Researchers catalogued roughly 150 TCR beta chains as cytomegalovirus-associated. In most subjects, TCR beta sequences reportedly gave accurate predictions of HLA-A and HLA-B alleles.

Sample: PBMCs. The chain carries TRBV6-4 and TRBJ2-3; weak D call: TRBD2 (6 bases). The clonotype was recovered from a middle-aged woman in good health and CMV-seronegative. CDR3: CASSGRLEGPSTDTQYF. CDR3 in DNA: TGTGCCAGCAGCGGCCGGTTGGAGGGCCCTAGCACAGATACGCAGTATTTT.